This T cell receptor beta chain stems from a study of radiation and T cells in renal cell carcinoma. This clone has a single count. The antigen is unknown. Study-wide findings and caveats: Baseline intratumoral clonotype presence is unknown without pretreatment biopsies.

The assay was immunoSEQ multiplex PCR, and TCRdb's table has in-frame clones only and misses some. Of 150,000 to 200,000 clones detected, roughly 90% appear once; the ten largest clones hold approximately 11%. Noted time point: blood 4 weeks post-SBRT, at nephrectomy. Treatment described: 15 Gy SBRT to primary tumor, nephrectomy 4 weeks later. The receptor was isolated from a woman in her fifties or sixties with renal cell carcinoma. The specimen was blood, collected from a patient whose treatment included radiotherapy and nephrectomy.

The CDR3 DNA reads as TGTGCCAGCAGCTTAGCACAGCGGGGTAATACGCAGTATTTT. Protein sequence: CASSLAQRGNTQYF. The chain recombines TRBV7-2 with TRBJ2-3, with 7 nucleotides matching TRBD2. With 0 bases clipped from V and 7 bases from J, the junction kept 4 bases outside the gene matches. Germline CDR1 SGHTA, CDR2 FQGNSA. The CDR3 runs 14 residues.